This T cell receptor (beta chain) was captured by sequencing in a study of cytomegalovirus exposure and HLA in healthy donors. This PCR relied on a set of 60 Vbeta primers and 13 Jbeta primers. Some clones are missing from TCRdb's copy, which holds only in-frame ones; the method was immunoSEQ multiplex PCR. Here the sample spans 85,000 to 100,000 clones, approximately 75% being singletons. Germline CDR1 and CDR2: LGHNA and YSLEER. The J segment lost 4 bases and the V segment lost 0 bases, leaving 3 bases of the junction unmatched. CDR3 length: 15 amino acids. This receptor was identified in a woman aged 40 to 50 in good health and CMV-seronegative. V gene TRBV4-3 combines with J gene TRBJ2-7; 10 bases align to TRBD1. The sample was PBMCs. CDR3 in DNA: TGCGCCAGCAGCCAAGAGACAGGGGGCGGGTACGAGCAGTACTTC. Encoded protein: CASSQETGGGYEQYF.